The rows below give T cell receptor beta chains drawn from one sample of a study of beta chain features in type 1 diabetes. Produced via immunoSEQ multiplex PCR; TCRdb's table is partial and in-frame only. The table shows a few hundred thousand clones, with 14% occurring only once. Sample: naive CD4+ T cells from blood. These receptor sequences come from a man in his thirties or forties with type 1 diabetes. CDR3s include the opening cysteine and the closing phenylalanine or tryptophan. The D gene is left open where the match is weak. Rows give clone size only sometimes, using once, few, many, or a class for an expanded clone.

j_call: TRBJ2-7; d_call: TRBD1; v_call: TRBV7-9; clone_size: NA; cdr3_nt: TGTGCCAGCAGCGTGGACAGGTACGAGCAGTACTTC; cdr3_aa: CASSVDRYEQYF
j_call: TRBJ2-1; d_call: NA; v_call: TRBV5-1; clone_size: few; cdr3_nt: TGCGCCAGCAGCGGAGACAGGTACAATGAGCAGTTCTTC; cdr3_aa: CASSGDRYNEQFF
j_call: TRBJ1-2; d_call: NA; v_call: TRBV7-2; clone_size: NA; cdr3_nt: TGTGCCAGCAGCTTAGTAGTCGGGGGAGGGGATGGCTACACCTTC; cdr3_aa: CASSLVVGGGDGYTF
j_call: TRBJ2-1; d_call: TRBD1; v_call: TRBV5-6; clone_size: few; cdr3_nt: TGTGCCAGCAGCTTTCTGGACAGGGGTTACAATGAGCAGTTCTTC; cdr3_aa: CASSFLDRGYNEQFF
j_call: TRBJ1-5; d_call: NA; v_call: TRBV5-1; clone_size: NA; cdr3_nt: TGCGCCAGCAGCTTCGACCTCGGGGGGGCCCAGCATTTT; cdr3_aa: CASSFDLGGAQHF
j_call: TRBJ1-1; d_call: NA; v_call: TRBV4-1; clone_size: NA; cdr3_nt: TGCGCCAGCAGCCGGAGTCCTGGCGCGGGGAACACTGAAGCTTTCTTT; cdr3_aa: CASSRSPGAGNTEAFF
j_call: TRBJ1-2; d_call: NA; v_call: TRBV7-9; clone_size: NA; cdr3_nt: TGTGCCAGCAGCAAGAGAGGCTCGGGCTATGGCTACACCTTC; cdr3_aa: CASSKRGSGYGYTF
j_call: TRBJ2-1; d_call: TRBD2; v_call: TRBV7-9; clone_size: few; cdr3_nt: TGTGCCAGCAGCTTAGGTAGCGGGAGGGGAAACGAGCAGTTCTTC; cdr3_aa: CASSLGSGRGNEQFF
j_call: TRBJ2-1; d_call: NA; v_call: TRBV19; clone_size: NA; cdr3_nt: TGTGCCAGTAGTACAGCGCCGGGTGATAGCTCCTACAATGAGCAGTTCTTC; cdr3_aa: CASSTAPGDSSYNEQFF
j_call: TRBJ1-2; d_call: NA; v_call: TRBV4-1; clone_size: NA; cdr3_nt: TGCGCCAGCAGCCAAAGTGAGGGCAGATACGTGGGCTACACCTTC; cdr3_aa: CASSQSEGRYVGYTF
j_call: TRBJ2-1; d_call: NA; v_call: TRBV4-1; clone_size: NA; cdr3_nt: TGCGCCAGCAGCCAAGATGTAACGGGACTTTCCGAGCAGTTCTTC; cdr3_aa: CASSQDVTGLSEQFF
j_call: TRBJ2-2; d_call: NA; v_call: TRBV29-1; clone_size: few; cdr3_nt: TGCAGCGTTATTATTACGGACACCGGGGAGCTGTTTTTT; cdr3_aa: CSVIITDTGELFF
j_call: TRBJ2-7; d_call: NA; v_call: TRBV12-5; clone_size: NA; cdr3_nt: TGTGCTAGTTGTCGGTTAGGGGACAACGAGCAGTACTTC; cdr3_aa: CASCRLGDNEQYF
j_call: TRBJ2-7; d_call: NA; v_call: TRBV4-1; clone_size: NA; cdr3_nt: TGCGCCAGCAGCCAGCAAACCCGGACACCTAATTCCTACGAGCAGTACTTC; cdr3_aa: CASSQQTRTPNSYEQYF
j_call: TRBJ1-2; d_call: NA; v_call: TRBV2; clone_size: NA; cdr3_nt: TGTGCCAGCAGGGTTACAAGAGGCTACACCTTC; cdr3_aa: CASRVTRGYTF
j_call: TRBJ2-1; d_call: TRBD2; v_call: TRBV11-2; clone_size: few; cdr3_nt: TGTGCCAGCAGACTAGCGGGCAATGAGCAGTTCTTC; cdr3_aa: CASRLAGNEQFF
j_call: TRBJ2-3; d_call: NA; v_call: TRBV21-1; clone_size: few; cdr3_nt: TGTGCCAGCAGCCCTTCGGGGGGCCTCGGGGATACGCAGTATTTT; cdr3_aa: CASSPSGGLGDTQYF
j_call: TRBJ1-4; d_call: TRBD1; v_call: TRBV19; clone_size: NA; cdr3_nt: TGTGCCAGTACGAAGGGGGCCCCTAATGAAGGAAAACTGTTTTTT; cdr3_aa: CASTKGAPNEGKLFF
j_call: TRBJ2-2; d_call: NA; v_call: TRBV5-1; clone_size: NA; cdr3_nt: TGCGCCAGCAGCTTAGGGGACACCGGGGAGCTGTTTTTT; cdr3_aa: CASSLGDTGELFF
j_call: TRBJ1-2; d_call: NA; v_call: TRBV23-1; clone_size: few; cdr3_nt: TGCGCCAGCAGTCAATCTTTCGTCCTCGGAGATGGCTACACCTTC; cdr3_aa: CASSQSFVLGDGYTF
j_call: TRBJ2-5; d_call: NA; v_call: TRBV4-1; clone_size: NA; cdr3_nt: TGCGCCAGCAGCCAAAGGGGCAGGGAAGAGACCCAGTACTTC; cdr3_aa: CASSQRGREETQYF
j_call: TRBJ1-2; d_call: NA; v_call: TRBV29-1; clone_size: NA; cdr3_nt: TGCAGCGTTGGGGCAGGGGATGGCTATGGCTACACCTTC; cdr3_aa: CSVGAGDGYGYTF
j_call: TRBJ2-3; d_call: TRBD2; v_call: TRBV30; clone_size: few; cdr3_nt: TGTGCCTTCGGACTAGCGGGGGGTGTACGCCCTGGGACAGATACGCAGTATTTT; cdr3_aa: CAFGLAGGVRPGTDTQYF
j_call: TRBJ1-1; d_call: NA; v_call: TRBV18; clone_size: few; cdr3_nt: TGTGCCAGCTCACCCGGGCAGGGGATGAACACTGAAGCTTTCTTT; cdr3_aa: CASSPGQGMNTEAFF
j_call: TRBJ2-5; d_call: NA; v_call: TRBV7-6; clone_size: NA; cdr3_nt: TGTGCCAGCAGGCAGGGGTTCCGAGAGACCCAGTACTTC; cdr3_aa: CASRQGFRETQYF
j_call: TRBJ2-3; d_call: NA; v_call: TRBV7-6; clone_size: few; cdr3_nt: TGTGCCAGCAGCGTCGAAATTGGGACTCCTAGCACAGATACGCAGTATTTT; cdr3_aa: CASSVEIGTPSTDTQYF
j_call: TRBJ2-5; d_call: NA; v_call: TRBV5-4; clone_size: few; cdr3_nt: TGTGCCAGCAGCTTGGGTCAGGGCCAAGAGACCCAGTACTTC; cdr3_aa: CASSLGQGQETQYF
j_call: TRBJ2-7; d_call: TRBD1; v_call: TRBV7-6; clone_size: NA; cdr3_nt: TGTGCCAGCAGCTCCGAAGTAGGGGACAGCTACGAGCAGTACTTC; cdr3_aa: CASSSEVGDSYEQYF
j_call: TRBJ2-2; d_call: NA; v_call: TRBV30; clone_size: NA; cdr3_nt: TGTGCCTGGAGCGGGAGCGCGAACACCGGGGAGCTGTTTTTT; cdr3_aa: CAWSGSANTGELFF
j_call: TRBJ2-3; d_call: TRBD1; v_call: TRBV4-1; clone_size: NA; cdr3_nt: TGCGCCAGCAGCCAAGCCGGGACAGCCTACACAGATACGCAGTATTTT; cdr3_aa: CASSQAGTAYTDTQYF
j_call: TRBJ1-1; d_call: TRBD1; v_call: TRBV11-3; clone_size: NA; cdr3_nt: TGTGCCAGCAGCTCCACGACAGGGGACACTGAAGCTTTCTTT; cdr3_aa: CASSSTTGDTEAFF
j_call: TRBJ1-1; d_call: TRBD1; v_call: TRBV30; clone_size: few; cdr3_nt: TGTGCCTCGACAGGGCAGGGGACTGAAGCTTTCTTT; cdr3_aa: CASTGQGTEAFF
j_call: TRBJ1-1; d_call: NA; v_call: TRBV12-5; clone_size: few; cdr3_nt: TGTGCTAGTGGTTTGGGACACCTGGGTGTGAACACTGAAGCTTTCTTT; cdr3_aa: CASGLGHLGVNTEAFF
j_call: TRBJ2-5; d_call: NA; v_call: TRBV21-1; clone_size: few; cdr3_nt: TGTGCCAGCAAGGACAGAGAACCCCAAGAGACCCAGTACTTC; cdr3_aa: CASKDREPQETQYF
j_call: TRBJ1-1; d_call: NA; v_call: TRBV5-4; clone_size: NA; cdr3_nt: TGTGCCAGCAGCCCGAGGGGTGGAGGGTCTGAAGCTTTCTTT; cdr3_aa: CASSPRGGGSEAFF
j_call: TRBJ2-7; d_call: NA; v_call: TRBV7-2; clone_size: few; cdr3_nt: TGTGCCAGCAGCTCCTCGGGAGAGGCAGCGTACTACGAGCAGTACTTC; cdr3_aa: CASSSSGEAAYYEQYF
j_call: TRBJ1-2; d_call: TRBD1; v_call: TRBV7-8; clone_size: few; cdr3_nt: TGTGCCAGCAGCTCACGGACAGGGGGAGTGGGTGGCTACACCTTC; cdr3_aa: CASSSRTGGVGGYTF
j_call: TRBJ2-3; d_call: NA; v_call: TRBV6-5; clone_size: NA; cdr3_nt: TGTGCCAGCAGTTCCTCAGGGGCAGCCGGGACAGATACGCAGTATTTT; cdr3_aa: CASSSSGAAGTDTQYF
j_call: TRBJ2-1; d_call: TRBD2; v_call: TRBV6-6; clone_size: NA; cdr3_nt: TGTGCCAGTCGTGTGGGCGGGAGTTCGGATGAGCAGTTCTTC; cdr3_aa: CASRVGGSSDEQFF
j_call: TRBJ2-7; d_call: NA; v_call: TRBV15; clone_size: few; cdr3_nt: TGTGCCACCAGCAGAGTAGAGCTTGTCGGAGCCTCCTACGAGCAGTACTTC; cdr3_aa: CATSRVELVGASYEQYF
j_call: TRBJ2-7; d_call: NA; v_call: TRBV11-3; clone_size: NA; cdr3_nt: TGTGCCAGCAGCACGGGTGCCTACTACGAGCAGTACTTC; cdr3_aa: CASSTGAYYEQYF
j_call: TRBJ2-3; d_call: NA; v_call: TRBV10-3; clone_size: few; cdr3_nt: TGTGCCATCAGGCTTACAGGGTCCGATACGCAGTATTTT; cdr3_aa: CAIRLTGSDTQYF
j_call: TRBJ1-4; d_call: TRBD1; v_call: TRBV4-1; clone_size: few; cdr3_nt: TGCGCCAGCAGCCAAAGAAAGGACAGGGTGTGGGAAAAACTGTTTTTT; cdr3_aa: CASSQRKDRVWEKLFF
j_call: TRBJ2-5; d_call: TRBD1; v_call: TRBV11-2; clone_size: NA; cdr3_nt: TGTGCCAGCAGCCGTGGACAGGATCAAGAGACCCAGTACTTC; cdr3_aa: CASSRGQDQETQYF
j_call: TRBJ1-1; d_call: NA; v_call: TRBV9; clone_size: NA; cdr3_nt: TGTGCCAGCAGCGTCGAGCCGGCAGCGGGAAGAATCTCTGAAGCTTTCTTT; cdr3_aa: CASSVEPAAGRISEAFF
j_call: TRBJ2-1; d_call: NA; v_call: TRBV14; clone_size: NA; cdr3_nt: TGTGCCAGCAGCCAATGGATGAGCGGGTATGACAATGAGCAGTTCTTC; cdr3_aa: CASSQWMSGYDNEQFF
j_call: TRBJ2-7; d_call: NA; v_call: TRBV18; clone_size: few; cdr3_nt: TGTGCCAGCTCACCGTCCGCGGGGAGCTACGAGCAGTACTTC; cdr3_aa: CASSPSAGSYEQYF
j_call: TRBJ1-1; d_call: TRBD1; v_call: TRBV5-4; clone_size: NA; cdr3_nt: TGTGCCAGCAGTCCCGGGACAGGGTTCACTGAAGCTTTCTTT; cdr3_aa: CASSPGTGFTEAFF
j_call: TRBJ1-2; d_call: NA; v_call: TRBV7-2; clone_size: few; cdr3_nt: TGTGCCAGCAGCCCCGGAGTTGGCTACACCTTC; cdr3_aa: CASSPGVGYTF
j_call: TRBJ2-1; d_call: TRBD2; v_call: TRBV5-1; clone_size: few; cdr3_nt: TGCGCCAGCAGCTTGGGTCTAGCGGGACTTTACAATGAGCAGTTCTTC; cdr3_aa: CASSLGLAGLYNEQFF